This TCR beta chain comes out of a study of Graves' ophthalmopathy and Graves' hyperthyroidism. Study context: Sampling took place at initial diagnosis, with peripheral blood obtained before any treatment.

This CDR3 has 14 residues. The germline gives CDR1 SGHRS, CDR2 YFSETQ. Many counts were recorded for this clonotype. The junction shows a germline mismatch at one end, possibly a read error. Certain patients were not enrolled. These were patients with other autoimmune diseases, uncontrolled infections, pregnancy or lactation. The PBMCs originated from approximately 10 ml of fresh peripheral blood. The study amplified TCR beta CDR3 regions using RNA transcripts. Following a first-round RT-PCR that used HTBI primers, a second-round multiplex PCR was carried out. TCRdb processed the multiplex PCR reads anew with MiXCR; each CDR3 protein has one entry. The table includes hundreds of thousands of distinct CDR3 sequences, under 25% detected once.

The TCR sequence derives from a woman aged 18-29 years with stable Graves' hyperthyroidism. This chain uses TRBV5-1 with TRBJ1-1; no firm D call. Sequencing was done on a sample of peripheral blood. DNA for the CDR3: TGCGCCAGCACCTTGGAAGGTGGGGACACTGAAGCTTTCTTT. This translates into CASTLEGGDTEAFF.